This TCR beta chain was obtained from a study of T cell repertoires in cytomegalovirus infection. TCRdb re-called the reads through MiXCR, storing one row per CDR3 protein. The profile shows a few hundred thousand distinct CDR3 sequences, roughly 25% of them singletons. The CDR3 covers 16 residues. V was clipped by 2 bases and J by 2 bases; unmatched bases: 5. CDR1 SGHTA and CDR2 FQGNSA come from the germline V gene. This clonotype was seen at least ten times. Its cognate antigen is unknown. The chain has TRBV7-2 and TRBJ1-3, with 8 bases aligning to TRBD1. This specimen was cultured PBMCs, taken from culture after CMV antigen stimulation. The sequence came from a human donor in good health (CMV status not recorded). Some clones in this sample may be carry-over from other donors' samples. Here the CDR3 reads CASSLIGQGTGNTIYF. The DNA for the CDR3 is TGTGCCAGCAGCTTAATAGGACAGGGCACTGGAAACACCATATATTTT.